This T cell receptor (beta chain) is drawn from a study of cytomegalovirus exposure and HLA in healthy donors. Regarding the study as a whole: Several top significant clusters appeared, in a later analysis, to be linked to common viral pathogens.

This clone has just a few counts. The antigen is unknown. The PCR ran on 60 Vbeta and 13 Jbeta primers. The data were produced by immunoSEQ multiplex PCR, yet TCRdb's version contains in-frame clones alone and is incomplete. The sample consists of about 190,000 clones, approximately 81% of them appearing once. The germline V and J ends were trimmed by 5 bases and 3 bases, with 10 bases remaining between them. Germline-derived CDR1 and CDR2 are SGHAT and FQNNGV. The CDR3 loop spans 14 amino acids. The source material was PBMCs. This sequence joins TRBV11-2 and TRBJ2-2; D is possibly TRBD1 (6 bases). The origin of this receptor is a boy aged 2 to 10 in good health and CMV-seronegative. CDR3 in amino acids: CASSRNRDTGELFF. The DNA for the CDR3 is TGTGCCAGCAGCCGAAACAGGGACACCGGGGAGCTGTTTTTT.